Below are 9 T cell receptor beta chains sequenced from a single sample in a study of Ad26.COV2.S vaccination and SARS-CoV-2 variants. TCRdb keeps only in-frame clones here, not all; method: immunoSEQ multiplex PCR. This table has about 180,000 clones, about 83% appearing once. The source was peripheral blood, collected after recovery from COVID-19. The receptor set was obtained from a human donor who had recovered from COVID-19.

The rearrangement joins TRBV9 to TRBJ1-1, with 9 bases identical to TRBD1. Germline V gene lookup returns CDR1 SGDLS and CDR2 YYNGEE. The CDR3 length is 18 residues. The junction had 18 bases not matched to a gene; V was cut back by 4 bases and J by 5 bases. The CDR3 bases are TGTGCCAGCAGCACCTGGGACAGGGCGGAAGGAGTGGTGACTGAAGCTTTCTTT. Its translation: CASSTWDRAEGVVTEAFF.

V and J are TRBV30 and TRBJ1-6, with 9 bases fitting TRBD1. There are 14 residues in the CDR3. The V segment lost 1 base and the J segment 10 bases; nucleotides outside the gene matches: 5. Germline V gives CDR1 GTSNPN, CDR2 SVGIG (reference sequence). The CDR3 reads CAWSGGTGNSPLHF. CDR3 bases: TGTGCCTGGAGTGGGGGGACAGGGAACTCACCCCTCCACTTT.

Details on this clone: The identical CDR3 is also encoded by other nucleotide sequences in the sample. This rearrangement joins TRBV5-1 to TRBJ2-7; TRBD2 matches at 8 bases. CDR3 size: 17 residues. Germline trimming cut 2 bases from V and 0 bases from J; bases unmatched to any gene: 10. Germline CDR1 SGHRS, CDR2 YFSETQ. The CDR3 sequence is CASSFGRAGGSSYEQYF. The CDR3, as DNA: TGCGCCAGCAGCTTCGGTCGGGCGGGGGGAAGCTCCTACGAGCAGTACTTC.

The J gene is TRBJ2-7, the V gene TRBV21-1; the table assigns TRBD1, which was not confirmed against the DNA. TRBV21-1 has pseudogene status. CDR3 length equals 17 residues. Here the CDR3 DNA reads TGTGCCAGCAGCAAAGCCGGACAGGGAGGGCGCTCCTACGAGCAGTACTTC. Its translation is CASSKAGQGGRSYEQYF.

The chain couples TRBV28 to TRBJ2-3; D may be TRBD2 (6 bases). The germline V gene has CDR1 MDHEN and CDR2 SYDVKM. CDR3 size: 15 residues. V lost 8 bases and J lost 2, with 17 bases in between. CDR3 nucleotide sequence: TGTGCCAGCCCCCCCCGGGACTTAACCACAGATACGCAGTATTTT. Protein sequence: CASPPRDLTTDTQYF.

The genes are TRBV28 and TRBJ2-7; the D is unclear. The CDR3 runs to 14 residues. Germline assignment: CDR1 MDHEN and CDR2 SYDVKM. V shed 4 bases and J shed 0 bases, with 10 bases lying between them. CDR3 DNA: TGTGCCAGCAGTTATGGCAAACCCTCCTACGAGCAGTACTTC. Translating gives CASSYGKPSYEQYF.

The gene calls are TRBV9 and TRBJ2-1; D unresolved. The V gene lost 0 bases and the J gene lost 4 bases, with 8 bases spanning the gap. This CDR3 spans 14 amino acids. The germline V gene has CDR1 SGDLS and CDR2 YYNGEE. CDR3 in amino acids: CASSVGNAYNEQFF. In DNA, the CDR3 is TGTGCCAGCAGCGTAGGGAACGCGTACAATGAGCAGTTCTTC.

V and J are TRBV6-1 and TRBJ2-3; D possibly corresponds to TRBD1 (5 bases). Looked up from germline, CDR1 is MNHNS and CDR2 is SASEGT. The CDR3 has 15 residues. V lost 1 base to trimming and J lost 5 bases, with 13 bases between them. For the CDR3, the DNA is TGTGCCAGCAGTGAAGGGGGCGAAAGGGGAGATACGCAGTATTTT. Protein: CASSEGGERGDTQYF.

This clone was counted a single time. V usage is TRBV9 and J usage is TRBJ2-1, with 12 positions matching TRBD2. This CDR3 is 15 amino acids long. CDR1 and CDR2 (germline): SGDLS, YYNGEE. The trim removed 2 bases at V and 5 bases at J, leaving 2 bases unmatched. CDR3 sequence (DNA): TGTGCCAGCAGCGTCGGACTAGCGGGACACAATGAGCAGTTCTTC. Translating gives CASSVGLAGHNEQFF.